A selection of T cell receptor beta chains follows, all from one sample in a study of cytomegalovirus exposure and HLA in healthy donors. The assay was immunoSEQ multiplex PCR, and TCRdb's table has in-frame clones only and misses some. The sample includes roughly 170,000 clones, more than 65% of them seen just once. What was sequenced was PBMCs. The source is a male donor in good health and CMV-seronegative. Both conserved end residues are part of each CDR3. A D gene is named only where the DNA matches it firmly. Where a row states a size, it is once, few, many or the class of an expanded clone; other rows omit it.

TRBV7-9	TRBD1	TRBJ2-5	-	CASSPRDRQETQYF	TGTGCCAGCAGCCCTAGGGACAGACAAGAGACCCAGTACTTC
TRBV25-1	-	TRBJ1-2	once	CASSDGGRAIGYTF	TGTGCCAGCAGTGATGGAGGGAGGGCTATAGGCTACACCTTC
TRBV18	TRBD1	TRBJ1-2	-	CASSPQQGAHYGYTF	TGTGCCAGCTCACCTCAACAGGGGGCTCACTATGGCTACACCTTC
TRBV9	-	TRBJ1-1	-	CASSAGDVSTEAFF	TGTGCCAGCAGCGCAGGGGATGTGAGCACTGAAGCTTTCTTT
TRBV11-2	-	TRBJ1-4	-	CASSTRGGFGEKLFF	TGTGCCAGCAGCACCCGAGGAGGCTTTGGTGAAAAACTGTTTTTT
TRBV7-3	-	TRBJ2-6	-	CASSLSSGANVLTF	TGTGCCAGCAGCTTATCTTCCGGGGCCAACGTCCTGACTTTC
TRBV27	TRBD1	TRBJ1-1	-	CASSLWRGQGARTEAFF	TGTGCCAGCAGTTTATGGAGGGGGCAGGGGGCGAGAACTGAAGCTTTCTTT
TRBV5-1	TRBD2	TRBJ2-5	once	CASSLAPSGSQETQYF	TGCGCCAGCAGCTTGGCACCTAGCGGGAGTCAAGAGACCCAGTACTTC
TRBV9	TRBD1	TRBJ2-7	-	CASSVDRGRTSEQYF	TGTGCCAGCAGCGTAGACAGGGGGCGCACCTCCGAGCAGTACTTC
TRBV28	-	TRBJ1-2	-	CASTGGAGLNYGYTF	TGTGCCAGCACCGGAGGGGCAGGGCTTAACTATGGCTACACCTTC
TRBV10-2	-	TRBJ2-7	-	CASSESPGYEQYF	TGCGCCAGCAGTGAGTCCCCGGGTTACGAGCAGTACTTC
TRBV30	-	TRBJ1-1	-	CAWSHPGLLNTEAFF	TGTGCCTGGAGTCATCCGGGACTGCTGAACACTGAAGCTTTCTTT
TRBV7-2	-	TRBJ1-2	-	CASSLVGEGYGYTF	TGTGCCAGCAGCTTAGTAGGAGAGGGCTATGGCTACACCTTC
TRBV29-1	TRBD1	TRBJ1-5	-	CSGRQGCNQPQHF	TGCAGCGGCCGACAGGGGTGCAATCAGCCCCAGCATTTT
TRBV27	-	TRBJ1-5	-	CASRGQDILQHF	TGTGCCAGCAGGGGCCAGGACATTCTTCAGCATTTT
TRBV7-9	-	TRBJ2-7	few	CASSFSGPPYEQYF	TGTGCCAGCAGCTTCTCCGGTCCCCCCTACGAGCAGTACTTC
TRBV11-3	-	TRBJ1-1	-	CASSAPGWNTEAFF	TGTGCCAGCAGCGCCCCAGGGTGGAACACTGAAGCTTTCTTT
TRBV7-2	-	TRBJ2-2	-	CASSLLVRWPGVSGELFF	TGTGCCAGCAGCTTATTGGTACGATGGCCAGGGGTGTCCGGGGAGCTGTTTTTT
TRBV4-1	-	TRBJ2-7	-	CASSQQVPDEQYF	TGCGCCAGCAGCCAACAGGTACCGGACGAGCAGTACTTC
TRBV5-1	-	TRBJ2-2	-	CASSFQSGTSGELFF	TGCGCCAGCAGCTTCCAATCCGGGACATCCGGGGAGCTGTTTTTT
TRBV27	TRBD2	TRBJ2-3	few	CASSFSAPGTSGRALSDTQYF	TGTGCCAGCAGTTTTTCAGCCCCCGGGACTAGCGGGAGGGCTTTATCAGATACGCAGTATTTT
TRBV5-5	TRBD1	TRBJ2-5	-	CASTTGGGGETQYF	TGTGCCAGCACCACAGGGGGAGGCGGAGAGACCCAGTACTTC
TRBV15	-	TRBJ1-5	-	CATSRRVQPQHF	TGTGCCACCAGCAGGAGGGTTCAGCCCCAGCATTTT
TRBV7-9	-	TRBJ2-3	once	CSSSLRTATDTQYF	TGTTCCAGCAGCTTGCGGACAGCCACAGATACGCAGTATTTT
TRBV5-4	TRBD1	TRBJ2-2	few	CASSKQGSNTGELFF	TGTGCCAGCAGCAAACAGGGGTCGAACACCGGGGAGCTGTTTTTT
TRBV5-5	-	TRBJ1-6	-	CASSWLQGGNSPLHF	TGTGCCAGCAGCTGGTTGCAGGGAGGAAATTCACCCCTCCACTTT
TRBV28	-	TRBJ2-2	-	CASLNPPNTGELFF	TGTGCCAGCTTAAATCCCCCGAACACCGGGGAGCTGTTTTTT
TRBV5-1	-	TRBJ2-5	-	CASSSQGLETQYF	TGCGCCAGCAGCTCCCAGGGTCTGGAGACCCAGTACTTC
TRBV9	-	TRBJ2-7	-	CASSVGSQGSSYEQYF	TGTGCCAGCAGCGTAGGGTCACAGGGCAGCTCCTACGAGCAGTACTTC
TRBV19	TRBD2	TRBJ2-7	-	CASSLTGGYEQYF	TGTGCCAGTAGTCTAACGGGGGGCTACGAGCAGTACTTC
TRBV19	TRBD1	TRBJ1-1	-	CASSMGQLTEAFF	TGTGCCAGTAGTATGGGACAGTTAACTGAAGCTTTCTTT
TRBV28	TRBD2	TRBJ2-1	-	CASSFRNGLAGADEQFF	TGTGCCAGCAGTTTCCGAAACGGACTAGCGGGAGCGGATGAGCAGTTCTTC
TRBV27	-	TRBJ1-2	few	CASSGMGQARYGYTF	TGTGCCAGCAGTGGGATGGGACAAGCCCGTTATGGCTACACCTTC
TRBV6-6	TRBD2	TRBJ2-7	-	CASTHWGGTSRNEQYF	TGTGCCAGCACCCACTGGGGCGGGACTAGCCGCAACGAGCAGTACTTC
TRBV28	-	TRBJ1-4	-	CASSFSPGEKLFF	TGTGCCAGCAGTTTCTCCCCGGGGGAAAAACTGTTTTTT
TRBV5-1	TRBD2	TRBJ2-3	-	CASSFLAGGSTDTQYF	TGCGCCAGCAGCTTTCTAGCGGGAGGTAGCACAGATACGCAGTATTTT
TRBV7-2	-	TRBJ1-1	-	CASSVVGGRAEAFF	TGTGCCAGCAGCGTAGTAGGGGGTAGGGCTGAAGCTTTCTTT
TRBV6-4	-	TRBJ1-6	-	CASSEVAGGNSPLHF	TGTGCCAGCAGTGAGGTTGCAGGAGGGAATTCACCCCTCCACTTT
TRBV5-1	TRBD1	TRBJ2-5	-	CASSLVPGGMAETQYF	TGCGCCAGCAGCTTGGTGCCAGGGGGAATGGCGGAGACCCAGTACTTC
TRBV7-8	-	TRBJ2-7	-	CASSLEQGVWEQYF	TGTGCCAGCAGCTTAGAACAGGGTGTATGGGAGCAGTACTTC
TRBV7-9	TRBD1	TRBJ1-6	-	CASSSQRWTGSSYNSPLHF	TGTGCCAGCAGCTCCCAAAGATGGACAGGTAGCTCCTATAATTCACCCCTCCACTTT
TRBV7-3	-	TRBJ2-3	-	CASSLTSGSGDTQYF	TGTGCCAGCAGCTTAACCAGCGGGTCGGGAGATACGCAGTATTTT
TRBV29-1	TRBD2	TRBJ2-7	few	CSVPQDLAGGAGEQYF	TGCAGCGTTCCTCAAGACCTAGCGGGAGGGGCTGGGGAGCAGTACTTC
TRBV28	-	TRBJ2-5	-	CASSLQETQYF	TGTGCCAGCAGTCTCCAAGAGACCCAGTACTTC
TRBV27	-	TRBJ2-7	-	CASSLRETSYEQYF	TGTGCCAGCAGTTTACGGGAGACCTCCTACGAGCAGTACTTC
TRBV5-4	TRBD1	TRBJ1-2	-	CASSLGSGGDYGYTF	TGTGCCAGCAGCTTGGGGTCAGGGGGCGACTATGGCTACACCTTC
TRBV27	TRBD1	TRBJ2-5	-	CASRTGQKTQYF	TGTGCCAGCAGGACGGGACAGAAGACCCAGTACTTC
TRBV30	TRBD1	TRBJ1-1	-	CAWNIQGAQSTEAFF	TGTGCCTGGAACATACAGGGGGCGCAAAGCACTGAAGCTTTCTTT
TRBV6-5	TRBD1	TRBJ1-4	-	CASSYSGTGREKLFF	TGTGCCAGCAGTTACTCCGGGACAGGGCGAGAAAAACTGTTTTTT
TRBV6-5	TRBD1	TRBJ1-6	-	CASSSTGFNSPLHF	TGTGCCAGCAGCTCGACAGGGTTCAATTCACCCCTCCACTTT
TRBV7-3	TRBD2	TRBJ2-3	-	CASSLGTSGNTDTQYF	TGTGCCAGCAGCTTAGGGACTAGCGGAAACACAGATACGCAGTATTTT
TRBV21-1	-	TRBJ1-1	-	CARPFRRQINTEAFF	TGTGCCAGACCCTTCAGAAGACAAATAAACACTGAAGCTTTCTTT
TRBV6-5	TRBD2	TRBJ2-3	-	CASRTSGGTDTQYF	TGTGCCAGCAGGACTAGCGGGGGCACAGATACGCAGTATTTT
TRBV19	TRBD2	TRBJ2-7	few	CASSIVASGLSSYEQYF	TGTGCCAGTAGTATAGTCGCTAGCGGATTGAGCTCCTACGAGCAGTACTTC
TRBV6-1	TRBD1	TRBJ2-1	few	CASSEIQGNNEQFF	TGTGCCAGCAGTGAGATACAGGGGAACAATGAGCAGTTCTTC